The clone carrying this T cell receptor (beta chain) was counted ten times or more. Its specificity is unknown. This sample is part of a study of CD8 T cells in ankylosing spondylitis. TCRdb ran MiXCR on the 5' RACE reads and lists one entry per CDR3 protein. Among some 840,000 distinct CDR3 sequences listed, 12% were seen once. The study, taken as a whole, reports: The authors reported significant enrichment of disease-linked clones in matched ankylosing spondylitis synovial fluid. Apparently characteristic of ankylosing spondylitis blood was a TCR beta motif (under ten highly homologous variants).

Germline V gene lookup returns CDR1 SGHRS and CDR2 YFSETQ. This CDR3 has 14 amino acids. Trimming removed 3 bases at V and 2 bases at J, with 11 bases between. The receptor's source is a male donor with ankylosing spondylitis. V and J are TRBV5-1 and TRBJ1-2; TRBD1 is a possible D gene (5 bases). The material sequenced was blood, either unsorted or a sorted T cell fraction (not recorded which). The CDR3 region is CASSYLTENYGYTF. The DNA of the CDR3 is TGCGCCAGCAGCTACCTGACAGAAAACTATGGCTACACCTTC.